This T cell receptor beta chain was retrieved from a study of T cell responses to AZD1222 COVID-19 vaccine. Study-wide context: Both about-4-week and about-12-week second-dose recipients were combined.

Repertoires were generated with immunoSEQ multiplex PCR, while TCRdb's copy carries only in-frame clones and drops some. The profile shows some 130,000 clones, 88% of them singletons. General study results and limits: The span of vaccine-associated CD4 TCRs extended across spike, with dominance at 160-218 and 743-854. Reports indicate that nearly half of spike-specific TCRs are directed at unmutated variant regions. Most donors were white British and more were female, and clonal diversity was possibly underestimated.

Note on this clone: Its target is not known.

The germline CDR1 and CDR2 sequences are MNHNY and SVGAGI (reference sequence). The CDR3 has 17 amino acids. V was cut by 5 bases and J by 1 base, with 18 bases left in between. This receptor was obtained from an adult in good health. The chain joins TRBV6-6 to TRBJ1-3; D might be TRBD1 (5 bases). The sequencing used peripheral blood, collected on day 0 of AZD1222 vaccination. The CDR3 spells CASSHRAQGPSGNTIYF. CDR3 nucleotide sequence: TGTGCCAGCAGTCATAGGGCCCAGGGCCCATCTGGAAACACCATATATTTT.